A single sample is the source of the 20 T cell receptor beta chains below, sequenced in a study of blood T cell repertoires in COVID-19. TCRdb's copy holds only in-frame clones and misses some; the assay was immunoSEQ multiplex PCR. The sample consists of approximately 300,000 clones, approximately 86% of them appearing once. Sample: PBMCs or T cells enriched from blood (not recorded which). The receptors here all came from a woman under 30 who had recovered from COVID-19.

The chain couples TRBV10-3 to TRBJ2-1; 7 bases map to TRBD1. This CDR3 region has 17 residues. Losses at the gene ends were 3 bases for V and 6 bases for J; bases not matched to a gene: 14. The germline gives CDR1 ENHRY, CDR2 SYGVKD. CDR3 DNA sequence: TGTGCCATCAGTGAACCCCGAATAGGGGGCGAAGGCAATGAGCAGTTCTTC. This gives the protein CAISEPRIGGEGNEQFF.

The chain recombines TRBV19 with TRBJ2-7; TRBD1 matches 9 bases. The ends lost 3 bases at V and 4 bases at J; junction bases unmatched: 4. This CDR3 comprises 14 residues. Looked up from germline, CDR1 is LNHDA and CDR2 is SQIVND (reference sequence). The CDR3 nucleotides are TGTGCCAGTAGTATCGGGACAGGGATGTACGAGCAGTACTTC. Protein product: CASSIGTGMYEQYF.

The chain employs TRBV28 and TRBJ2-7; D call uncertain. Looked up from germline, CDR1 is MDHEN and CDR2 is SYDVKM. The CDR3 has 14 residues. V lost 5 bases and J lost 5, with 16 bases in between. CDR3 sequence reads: CASSHPVIRNEQYF. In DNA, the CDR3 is TGTGCCAGCAGTCACCCGGTGATCCGTAACGAGCAGTACTTC. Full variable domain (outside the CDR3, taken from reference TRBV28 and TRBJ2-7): DVKVTQSSRYLVKRTGEKVFLECVQDMDHENMFWYRQDPGLGLRLIYFSYDVKMKEKGDIPEGYSVSREKKERFSLILESASTNQTSMYLCASSHPVIRNEQYFGPGTRLTVT.

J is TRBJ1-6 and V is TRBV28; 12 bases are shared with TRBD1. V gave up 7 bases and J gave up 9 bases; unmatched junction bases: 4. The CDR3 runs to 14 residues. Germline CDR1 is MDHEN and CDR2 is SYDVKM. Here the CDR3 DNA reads TGTGCCAGCACCCGGGACAGGGGGCCTTCACCCCTCCACTTT. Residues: CASTRDRGPSPLHF.

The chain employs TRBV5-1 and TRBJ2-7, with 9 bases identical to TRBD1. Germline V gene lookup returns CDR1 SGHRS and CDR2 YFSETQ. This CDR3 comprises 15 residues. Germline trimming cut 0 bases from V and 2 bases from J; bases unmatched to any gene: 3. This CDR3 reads CASSLGDRDAYEQYF. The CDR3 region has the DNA TGCGCCAGCAGCTTGGGGGACAGGGACGCCTACGAGCAGTACTTC. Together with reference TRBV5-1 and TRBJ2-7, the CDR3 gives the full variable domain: KAGVTQTPRYLIKTRGQQVTLSCSPISGHRSVSWYQQTPGQGLQFLFEYFSETQRNKGNFPGRFSGRQFSNSRSEMNVSTLELGDSALYLCASSLGDRDAYEQYFGPGTRLTVT.

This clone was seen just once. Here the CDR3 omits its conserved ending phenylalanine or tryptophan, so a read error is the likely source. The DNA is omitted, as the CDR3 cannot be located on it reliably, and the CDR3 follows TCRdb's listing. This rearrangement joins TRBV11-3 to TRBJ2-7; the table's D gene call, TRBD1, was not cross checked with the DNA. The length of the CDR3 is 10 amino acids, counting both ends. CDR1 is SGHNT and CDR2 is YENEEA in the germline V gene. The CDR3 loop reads CASSLDRTFS.

DNA of the CDR3: TGCGCCAGCAGCCAGCGAATTATAGACAATGAGCAGTTCTTC. Amino acids: CASSQRIIDNEQFF. The chain carries TRBV4-1 and TRBJ2-1; D unclear. This CDR3 comprises 14 residues. Trimming shortened V by 3 bases and J by 5 bases, and 11 bases separated the two germline ends. Germline V gene data show CDR1 as MGHRA and CDR2 as YSYEKL.

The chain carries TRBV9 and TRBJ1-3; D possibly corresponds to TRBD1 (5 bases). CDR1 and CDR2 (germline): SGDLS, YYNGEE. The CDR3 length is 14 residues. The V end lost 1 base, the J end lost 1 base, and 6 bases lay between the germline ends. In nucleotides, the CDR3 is TGTGCCAGCAGCGTAAGGACATCTGGAAACACCATATATTTT. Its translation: CASSVRTSGNTIYF.

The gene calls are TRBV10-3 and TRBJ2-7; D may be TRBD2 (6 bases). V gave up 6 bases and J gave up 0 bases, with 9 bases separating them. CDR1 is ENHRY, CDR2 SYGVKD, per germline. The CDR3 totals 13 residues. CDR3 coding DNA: TGTGCCATCAGCGGAGGGCTCTCCTACGAGCAGTACTTC. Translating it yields CAISGGLSYEQYF.

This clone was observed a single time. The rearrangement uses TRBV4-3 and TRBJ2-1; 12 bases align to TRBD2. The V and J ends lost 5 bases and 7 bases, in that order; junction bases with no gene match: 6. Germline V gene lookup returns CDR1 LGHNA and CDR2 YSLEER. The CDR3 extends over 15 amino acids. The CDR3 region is CASSNRLAGVNEQFF. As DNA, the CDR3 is TGCGCCAGCAGCAACCGACTAGCGGGGGTAAATGAGCAGTTCTTC.

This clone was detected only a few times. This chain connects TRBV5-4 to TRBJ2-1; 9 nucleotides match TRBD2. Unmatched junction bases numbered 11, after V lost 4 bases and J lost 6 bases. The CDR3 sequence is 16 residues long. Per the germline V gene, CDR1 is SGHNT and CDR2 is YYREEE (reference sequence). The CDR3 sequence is CASSTHTLAGSNEQFF. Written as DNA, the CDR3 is TGTGCCAGCAGCACTCACACACTAGCGGGCTCCAATGAGCAGTTCTTC.

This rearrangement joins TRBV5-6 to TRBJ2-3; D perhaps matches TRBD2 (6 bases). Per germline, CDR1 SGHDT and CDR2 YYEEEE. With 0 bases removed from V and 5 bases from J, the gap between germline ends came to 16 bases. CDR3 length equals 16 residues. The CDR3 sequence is CASSLEILGGGDTQYF. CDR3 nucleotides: TGTGCCAGCAGCTTGGAGATACTGGGGGGTGGAGATACGCAGTATTTT.

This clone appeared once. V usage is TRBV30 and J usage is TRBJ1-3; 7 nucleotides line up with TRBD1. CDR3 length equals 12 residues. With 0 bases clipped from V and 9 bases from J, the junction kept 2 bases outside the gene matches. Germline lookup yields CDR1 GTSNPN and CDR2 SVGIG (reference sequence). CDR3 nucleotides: TGTGCCTGGAGTGTAGGGGGCCTCACCATATATTTT. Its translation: CAWSVGGLTIYF.

The CDR3 coding sequence is TGTGCCAGCAGTTTCTTCGGGACAATGAACACTGAAGCTTTCTTT. Amino acids: CASSFFGTMNTEAFF. The chain employs TRBV28 and TRBJ1-1; TRBD1 is a possible D gene (6 bases). The CDR3 extends over 15 amino acids. CDR1 and CDR2 (germline): MDHEN, SYDVKM. Trimming shortened V by 3 bases and J by 0 bases, and 11 bases separated the two germline ends. Using reference TRBV28 and TRBJ1-1 for the parts outside the CDR3, the full variable domain is DVKVTQSSRYLVKRTGEKVFLECVQDMDHENMFWYRQDPGLGLRLIYFSYDVKMKEKGDIPEGYSVSREKKERFSLILESASTNQTSMYLCASSFFGTMNTEAFFGQGTRLTVV.

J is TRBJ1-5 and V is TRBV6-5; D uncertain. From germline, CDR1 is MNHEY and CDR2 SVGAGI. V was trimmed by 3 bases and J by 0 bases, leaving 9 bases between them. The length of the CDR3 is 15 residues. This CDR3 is CASSYTAYSNQPQHF. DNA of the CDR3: TGTGCCAGCAGTTATACAGCCTATAGCAATCAGCCCCAGCATTTT.

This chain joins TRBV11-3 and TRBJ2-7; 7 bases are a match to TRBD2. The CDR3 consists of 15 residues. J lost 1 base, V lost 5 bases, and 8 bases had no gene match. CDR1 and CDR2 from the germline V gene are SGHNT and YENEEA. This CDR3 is CASSPLGEGSYEQYF. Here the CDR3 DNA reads TGTGCCAGCAGCCCCTTGGGGGAGGGGTCCTACGAGCAGTACTTC.

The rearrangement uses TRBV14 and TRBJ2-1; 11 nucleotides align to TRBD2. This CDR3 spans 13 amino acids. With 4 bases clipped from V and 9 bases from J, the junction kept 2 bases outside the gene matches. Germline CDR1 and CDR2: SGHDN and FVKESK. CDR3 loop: CASSLAGGSEQFF. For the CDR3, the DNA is TGTGCCAGCAGCCTAGCGGGGGGGAGTGAGCAGTTCTTC. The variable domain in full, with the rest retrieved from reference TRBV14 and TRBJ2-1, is EAGVTQFPSHSVIEKGQTVTLRCDPISGHDNLYWYRRVMGKEIKFLLHFVKESKQDESGMPNNRFLAERTGGTYSTLKVQPAELEDSGVYFCASSLAGGSEQFFGPGTRLTVL.

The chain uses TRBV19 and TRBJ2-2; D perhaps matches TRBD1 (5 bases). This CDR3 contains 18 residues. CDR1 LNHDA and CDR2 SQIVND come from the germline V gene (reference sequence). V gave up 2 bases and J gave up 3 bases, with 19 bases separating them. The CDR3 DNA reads TGTGCCAGTAGTATAAAGGGGTTTTATAGTGCTGACACCGGGGAGCTGTTTTTT. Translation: CASSIKGFYSADTGELFF.

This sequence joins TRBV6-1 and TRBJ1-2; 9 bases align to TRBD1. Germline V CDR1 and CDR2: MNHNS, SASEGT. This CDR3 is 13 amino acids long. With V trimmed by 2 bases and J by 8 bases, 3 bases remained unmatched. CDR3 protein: CASSEYTGGGYTF. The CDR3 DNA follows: TGTGCCAGCAGTGAATATACAGGGGGCGGCTACACCTTC.

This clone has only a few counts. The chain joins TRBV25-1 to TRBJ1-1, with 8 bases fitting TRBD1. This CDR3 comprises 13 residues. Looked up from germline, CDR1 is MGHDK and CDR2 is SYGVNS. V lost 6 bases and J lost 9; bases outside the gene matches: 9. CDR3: CASSRDRSGQAFF. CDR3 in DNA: TGTGCCAGCAGCAGGGACAGGAGCGGACAAGCTTTCTTT.